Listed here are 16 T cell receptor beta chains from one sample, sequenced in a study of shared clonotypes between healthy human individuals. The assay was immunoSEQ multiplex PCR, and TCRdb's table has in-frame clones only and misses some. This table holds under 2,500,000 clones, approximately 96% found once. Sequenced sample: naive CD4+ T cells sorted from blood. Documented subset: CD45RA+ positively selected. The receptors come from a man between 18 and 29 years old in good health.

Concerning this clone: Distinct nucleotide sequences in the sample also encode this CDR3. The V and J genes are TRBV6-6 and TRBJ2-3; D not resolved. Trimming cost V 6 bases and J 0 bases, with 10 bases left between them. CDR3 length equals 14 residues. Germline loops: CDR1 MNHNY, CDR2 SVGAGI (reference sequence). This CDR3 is CASRLASSTDTQYF. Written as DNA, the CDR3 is TGTGCCAGCAGGTTGGCCTCTAGCACAGATACGCAGTATTTT.

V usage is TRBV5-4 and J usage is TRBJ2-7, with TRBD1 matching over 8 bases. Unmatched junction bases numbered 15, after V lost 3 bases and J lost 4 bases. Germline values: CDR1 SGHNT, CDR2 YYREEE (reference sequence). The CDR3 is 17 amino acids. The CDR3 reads CASSSPGLDRAMYEQYF. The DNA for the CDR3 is TGTGCCAGCAGCTCTCCCGGGCTGGACAGGGCGATGTACGAGCAGTACTTC.

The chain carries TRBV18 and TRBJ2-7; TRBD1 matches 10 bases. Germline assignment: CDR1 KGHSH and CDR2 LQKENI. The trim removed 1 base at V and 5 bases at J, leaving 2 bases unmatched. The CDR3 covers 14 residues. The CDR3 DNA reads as TGTGCCAGCTCACCACGACAGGGGGCCCACGAGCAGTACTTC. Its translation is CASSPRQGAHEQYF. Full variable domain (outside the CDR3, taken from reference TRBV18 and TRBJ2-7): NAGVMQNPRHLVRRRGQEARLRCSPMKGHSHVYWYRQLPEEGLKFMVYLQKENIIDESGMPKERFSAEFPKEGPSILRIQQVVRGDSAAYFCASSPRQGAHEQYFGPGTRLTVT.

The CDR3 spells CASSPLRAGGLDEQFF. In DNA form, the CDR3 reads TGTGCCAGCAGTCCCTTAAGGGCGGGGGGGCTAGATGAGCAGTTCTTC. The rearrangement uses TRBV28 and TRBJ2-1; the match to TRBD2 covers 9 bases. V lost 5 bases to trimming and J lost 8 bases; unmatched junction nucleotides: 13. The CDR3 is 16 residues long. CDR1 is MDHEN and CDR2 is SYDVKM in the germline V gene.

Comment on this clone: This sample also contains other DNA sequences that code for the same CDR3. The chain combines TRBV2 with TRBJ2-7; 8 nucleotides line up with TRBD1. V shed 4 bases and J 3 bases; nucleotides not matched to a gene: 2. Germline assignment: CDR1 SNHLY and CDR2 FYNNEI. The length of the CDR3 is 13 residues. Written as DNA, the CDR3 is TGTGCCAGCAGTGGACAGGGGAACTACGAGCAGTACTTC. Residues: CASSGQGNYEQYF.

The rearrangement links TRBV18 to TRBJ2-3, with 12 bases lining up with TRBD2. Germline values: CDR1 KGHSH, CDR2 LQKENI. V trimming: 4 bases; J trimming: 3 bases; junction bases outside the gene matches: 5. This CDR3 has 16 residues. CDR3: CASSRSTSGSTDTQYF. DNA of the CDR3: TGTGCCAGCTCACGCTCGACTAGCGGGAGTACAGATACGCAGTATTTT.

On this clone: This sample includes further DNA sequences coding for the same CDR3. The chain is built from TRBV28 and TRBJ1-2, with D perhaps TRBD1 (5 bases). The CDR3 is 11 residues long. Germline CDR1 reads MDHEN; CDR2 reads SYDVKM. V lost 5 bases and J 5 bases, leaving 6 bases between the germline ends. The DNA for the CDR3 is TGTGCCAGCAGTCGGGGGTATGGCTACACCTTC. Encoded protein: CASSRGYGYTF.

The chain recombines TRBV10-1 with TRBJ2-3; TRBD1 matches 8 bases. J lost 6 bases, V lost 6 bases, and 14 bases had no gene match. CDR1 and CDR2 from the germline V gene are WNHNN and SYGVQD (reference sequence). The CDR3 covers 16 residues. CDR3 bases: TGCGCCAGCAGCGCGGCGGCTCCAGGGGGCTTGGATACGCAGTATTTT. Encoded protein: CASSAAAPGGLDTQYF.

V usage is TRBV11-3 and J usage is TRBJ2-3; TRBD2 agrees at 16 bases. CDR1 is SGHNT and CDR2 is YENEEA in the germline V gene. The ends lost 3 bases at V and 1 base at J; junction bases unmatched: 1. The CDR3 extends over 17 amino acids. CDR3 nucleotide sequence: TGTGCCAGCAGCTTCGGGACTAGCGGGGGGGGCACAGATACGCAGTATTTT. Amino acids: CASSFGTSGGGTDTQYF.

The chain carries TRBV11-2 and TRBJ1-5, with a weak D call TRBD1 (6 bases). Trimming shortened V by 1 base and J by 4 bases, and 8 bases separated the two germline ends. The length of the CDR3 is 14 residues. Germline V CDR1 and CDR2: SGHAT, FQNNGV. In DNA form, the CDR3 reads TGTGCCAGCAGCTTAGGTGACAGGAATCAGCCCCAGCATTTT. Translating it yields CASSLGDRNQPQHF.

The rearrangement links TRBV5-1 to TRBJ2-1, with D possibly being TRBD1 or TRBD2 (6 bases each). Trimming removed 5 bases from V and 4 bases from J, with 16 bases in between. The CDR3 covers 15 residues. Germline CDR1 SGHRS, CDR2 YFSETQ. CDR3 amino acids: CASSRTGAGYNEQFF. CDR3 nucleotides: TGCGCCAGCAGTCGTACGGGGGCAGGGTACAATGAGCAGTTCTTC.

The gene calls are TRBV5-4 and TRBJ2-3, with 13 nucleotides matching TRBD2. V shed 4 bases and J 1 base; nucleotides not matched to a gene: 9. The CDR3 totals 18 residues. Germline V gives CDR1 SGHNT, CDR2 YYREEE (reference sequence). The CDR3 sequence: CASSPGLAGQRGTDTQYF. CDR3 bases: TGTGCCAGCAGCCCGGGACTAGCGGGGCAGCGTGGCACAGATACGCAGTATTTT.

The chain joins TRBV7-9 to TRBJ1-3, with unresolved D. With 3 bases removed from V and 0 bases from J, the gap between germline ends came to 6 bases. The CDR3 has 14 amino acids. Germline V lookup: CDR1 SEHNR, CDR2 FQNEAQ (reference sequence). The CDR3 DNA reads TGTGCCAGCAGCTTCACAAGCTCTGGAAACACCATATATTTT. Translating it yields CASSFTSSGNTIYF.

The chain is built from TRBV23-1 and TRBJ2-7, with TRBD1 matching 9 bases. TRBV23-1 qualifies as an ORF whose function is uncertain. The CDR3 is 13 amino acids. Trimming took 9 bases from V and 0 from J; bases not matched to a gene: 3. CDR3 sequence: CARGQGSSYEQYF. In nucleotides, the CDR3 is TGCGCCAGGGGACAGGGTAGCTCCTACGAGCAGTACTTC.

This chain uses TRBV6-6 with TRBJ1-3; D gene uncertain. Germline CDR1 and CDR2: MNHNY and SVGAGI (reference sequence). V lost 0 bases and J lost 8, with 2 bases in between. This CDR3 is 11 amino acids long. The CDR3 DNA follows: TGTGCCAGCAGTTACTCGGACACCATATATTTT. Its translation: CASSYSDTIYF.

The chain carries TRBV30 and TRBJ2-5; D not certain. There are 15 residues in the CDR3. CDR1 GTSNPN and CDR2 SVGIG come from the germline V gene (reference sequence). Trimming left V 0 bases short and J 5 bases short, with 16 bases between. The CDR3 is CAWSVLTKSIETQYF. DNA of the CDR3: TGTGCCTGGAGTGTACTTACCAAATCGATCGAGACCCAGTACTTC.